This TCR beta chain was captured in a study of blood T cell repertoires in COVID-19. The method was immunoSEQ multiplex PCR; TCRdb's version includes in-frame clones alone and lacks a portion of them. Here the sample spans 68,000 or so clones, roughly nine tenths being singletons. This CDR3 has 13 residues. The ends were cut back, 0 bases at V and 8 bases at J, with 7 bases in the middle. Germline CDR1 and CDR2: LNHNV and YYDKDF (reference sequence). This clonotype was sampled from a man aged 45-65 years with active COVID-19. The chain employs TRBV15 and TRBJ2-2; the D gene is possibly TRBD2 (6 bases). Sequencing used peripheral blood. CDR3 in DNA: TGTGCCACCAGCAGAGAAAGCGGGGGGGAGCTGTTTTTT. It yields the protein CATSRESGGELFF.